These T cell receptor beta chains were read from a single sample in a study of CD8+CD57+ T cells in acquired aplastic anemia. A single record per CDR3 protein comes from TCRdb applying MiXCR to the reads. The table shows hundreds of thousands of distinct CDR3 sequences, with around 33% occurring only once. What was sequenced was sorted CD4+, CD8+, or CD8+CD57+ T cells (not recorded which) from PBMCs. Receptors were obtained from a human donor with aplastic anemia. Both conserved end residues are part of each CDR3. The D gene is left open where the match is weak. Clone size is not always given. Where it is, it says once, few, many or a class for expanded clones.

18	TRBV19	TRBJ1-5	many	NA	TGTGCCAGTAGTATAGAGCATGCCCGAAGAAATGGCAATCAGCCCCAGCATTTT	CASSIEHARRNGNQPQHF
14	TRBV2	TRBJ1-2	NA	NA	TGTGCCAGCACCCCCCAAGGGACACTGTATGGCTACACCTTC	CASTPQGTLYGYTF
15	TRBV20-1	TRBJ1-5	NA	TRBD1	TGCAGTGCTATTCCCCAGGGGGAAGGCAATCAGCCCCAGCATTTT	CSAIPQGEGNQPQHF
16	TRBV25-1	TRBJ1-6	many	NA	TGTGCCAGCAGCCAAGCCCGGGACATCAAATCTTCACCCCTCCACTTT	CASSQARDIKSSPLHF
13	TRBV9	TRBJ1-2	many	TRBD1	TGTGCCAGCAGCGAAGGACAGGGTGAGCCCTACACCTTC	CASSEGQGEPYTF
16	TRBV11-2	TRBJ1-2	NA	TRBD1	TGTGCCAGCAGCACCCAATCAGGGGGGACTGACTATGGCTACACCTTC	CASSTQSGGTDYGYTF
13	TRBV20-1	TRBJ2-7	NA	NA	TGCAGTGCTGTAAAAGGCGGAAACTACGAGCAGTACTTC	CSAVKGGNYEQYF
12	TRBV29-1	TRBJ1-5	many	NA	TGCAGCGTTTTGCTTGCGGAGGGGCCCCAGCATTTT	CSVLLAEGPQHF
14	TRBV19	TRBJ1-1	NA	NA	TGTGCCAGTAGCTCCGATGGGTCGAACACTGAAGCTTTCTTT	CASSSDGSNTEAFF
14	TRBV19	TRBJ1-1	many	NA	TGTGCCAGTAGTATGGACAGTCTGAACACTGAAGCTTTCTTT	CASSMDSLNTEAFF
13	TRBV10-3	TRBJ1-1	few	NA	TGTGCCACAGCGACTGGTATGAACACTGAAGCTTTCTTT	CATATGMNTEAFF
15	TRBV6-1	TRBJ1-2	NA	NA	TGTGCCAGCAGAGCAGGGGTAGCCCCCTCCTATGGCTACACCTTC	CASRAGVAPSYGYTF
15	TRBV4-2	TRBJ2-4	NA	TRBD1	TGTGCCAGCCTACCGGGACAGGGAAACGCTAACATTCAGTACTTC	CASLPGQGNANIQYF
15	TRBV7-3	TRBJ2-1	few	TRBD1	TGTGCCAGCAGCCCCGGGACAGGGGCCTACAATGAGCAGTTCTTC	CASSPGTGAYNEQFF
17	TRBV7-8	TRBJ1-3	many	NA	TGTGCCAGCAGCTCCACGTCTCGCTCCCCCTCTGGAAACACCATATATTTT	CASSSTSRSPSGNTIYF